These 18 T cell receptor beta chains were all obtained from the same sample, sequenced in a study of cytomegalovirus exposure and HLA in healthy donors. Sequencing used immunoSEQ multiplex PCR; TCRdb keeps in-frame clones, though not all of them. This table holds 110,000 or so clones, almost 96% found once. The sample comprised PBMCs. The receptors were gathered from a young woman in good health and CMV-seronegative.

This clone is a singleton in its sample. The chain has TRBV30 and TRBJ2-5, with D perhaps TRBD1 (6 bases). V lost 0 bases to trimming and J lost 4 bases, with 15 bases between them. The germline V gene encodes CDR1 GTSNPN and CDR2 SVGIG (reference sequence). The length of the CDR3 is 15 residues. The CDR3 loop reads CAWSVPLGGRETQYF. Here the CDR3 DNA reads TGTGCCTGGAGTGTCCCTCTAGGGGGACGAGAGACCCAGTACTTC. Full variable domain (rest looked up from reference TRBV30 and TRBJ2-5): SQTIHQWPATLVQPVGSPLSLECTVEGTSNPNLYWYRQAAGRGLQLLFYSVGIGQISSEVPQNLSASRPQDRQFILSSKKLLLSDSGFYLCAWSVPLGGRETQYFGPGTRLLVL.

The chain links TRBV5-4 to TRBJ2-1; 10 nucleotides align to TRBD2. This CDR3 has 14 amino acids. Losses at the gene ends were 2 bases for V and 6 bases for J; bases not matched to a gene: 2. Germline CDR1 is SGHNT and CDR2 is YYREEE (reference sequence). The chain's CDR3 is CASSFLAGANEQFF. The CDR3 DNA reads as TGTGCCAGCAGCTTTCTAGCGGGGGCCAATGAGCAGTTCTTC.

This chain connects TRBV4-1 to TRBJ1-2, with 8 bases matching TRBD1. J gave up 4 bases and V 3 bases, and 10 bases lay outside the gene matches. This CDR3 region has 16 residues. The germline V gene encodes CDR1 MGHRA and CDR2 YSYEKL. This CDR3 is CASSQAFGQGAYGYTF. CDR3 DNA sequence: TGCGCCAGCAGCCAGGCTTTTGGACAGGGAGCCTATGGCTACACCTTC.

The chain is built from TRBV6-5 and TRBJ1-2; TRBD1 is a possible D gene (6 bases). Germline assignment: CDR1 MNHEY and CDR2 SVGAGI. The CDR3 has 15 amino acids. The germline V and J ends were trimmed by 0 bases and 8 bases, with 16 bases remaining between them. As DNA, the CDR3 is TGTGCCAGCAGTTACTCGAAAAACACAGGGCCCGGCTACACCTTC. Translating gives CASSYSKNTGPGYTF.

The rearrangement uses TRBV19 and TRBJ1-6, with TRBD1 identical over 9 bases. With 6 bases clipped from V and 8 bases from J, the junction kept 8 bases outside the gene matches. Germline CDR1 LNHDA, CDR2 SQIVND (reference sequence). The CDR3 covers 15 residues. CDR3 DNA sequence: TGTGCCAGTAGCCTCGCCGGGACAGGGTATTCACCCCTCCACTTT. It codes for CASSLAGTGYSPLHF.

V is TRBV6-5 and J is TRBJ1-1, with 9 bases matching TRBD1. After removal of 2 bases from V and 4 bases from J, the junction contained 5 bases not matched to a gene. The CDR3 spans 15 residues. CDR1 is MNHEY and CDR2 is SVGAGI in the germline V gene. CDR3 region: CASSYLGQGRTEAFF. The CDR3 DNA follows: TGTGCCAGCAGTTACCTCGGACAGGGGCGCACTGAAGCTTTCTTT.

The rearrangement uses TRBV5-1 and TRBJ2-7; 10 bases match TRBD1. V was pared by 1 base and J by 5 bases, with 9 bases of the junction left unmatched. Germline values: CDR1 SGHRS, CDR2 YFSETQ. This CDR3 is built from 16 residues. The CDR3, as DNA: TGCGCCAGCAGCTTGATCGGGACCGGGACAGGGGACGAGCAGTACTTC. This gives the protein CASSLIGTGTGDEQYF.

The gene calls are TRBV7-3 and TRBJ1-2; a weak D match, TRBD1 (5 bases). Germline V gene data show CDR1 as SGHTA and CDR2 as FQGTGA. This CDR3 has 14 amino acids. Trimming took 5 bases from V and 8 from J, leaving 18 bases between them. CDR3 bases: TGTGCCAGCAGCCAAATGCCAGGGCTGACGGGCTACACCTTC. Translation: CASSQMPGLTGYTF.

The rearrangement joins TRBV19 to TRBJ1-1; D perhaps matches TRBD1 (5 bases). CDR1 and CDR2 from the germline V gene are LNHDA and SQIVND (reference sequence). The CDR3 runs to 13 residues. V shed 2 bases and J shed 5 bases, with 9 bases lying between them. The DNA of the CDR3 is TGTGCCAGTAGTATAACCGCAGGGACTGAAGCTTTCTTT. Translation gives CASSITAGTEAFF.

DNA of the CDR3: TGTGCCAGCAGTTCCCCGGGACAGGGGAACACTGAAGCTTTCTTT. Its translation: CASSSPGQGNTEAFF. The chain combines TRBV28 with TRBJ1-1; TRBD1 matches at 9 bases. J was trimmed by 1 base and V by 4 bases; bases with no gene match: 4. Germline CDR1 reads MDHEN; CDR2 reads SYDVKM. The CDR3 loop spans 15 amino acids.

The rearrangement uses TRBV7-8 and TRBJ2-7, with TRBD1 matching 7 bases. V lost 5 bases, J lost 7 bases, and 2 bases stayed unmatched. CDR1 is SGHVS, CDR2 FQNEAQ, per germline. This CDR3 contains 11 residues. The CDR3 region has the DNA TGTGCCAGCAGCGAACAGGGGGAGCAGTACTTC. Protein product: CASSEQGEQYF.

DNA for the CDR3: TGTGCCAGCAGCCCGGGGGGGTATAATGAAAAACTGTTTTTT. This encodes CASSPGGYNEKLFF. This chain uses TRBV9 with TRBJ1-4; maybe TRBD1 (5 bases). CDR1 and CDR2 from the germline V gene are SGDLS and YYNGEE. V shed 4 bases and J shed 4 bases, with 11 bases lying between them. The CDR3 has 14 amino acids.

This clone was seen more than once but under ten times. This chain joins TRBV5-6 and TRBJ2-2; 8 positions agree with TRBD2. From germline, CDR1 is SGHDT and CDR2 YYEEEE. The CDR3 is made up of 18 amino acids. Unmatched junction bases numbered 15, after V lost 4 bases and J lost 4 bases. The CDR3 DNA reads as TGTGCCAGCAGCCATATCCCAGGGACTAGGCGAAGCACCGGGGAGCTGTTTTTT. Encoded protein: CASSHIPGTRRSTGELFF.

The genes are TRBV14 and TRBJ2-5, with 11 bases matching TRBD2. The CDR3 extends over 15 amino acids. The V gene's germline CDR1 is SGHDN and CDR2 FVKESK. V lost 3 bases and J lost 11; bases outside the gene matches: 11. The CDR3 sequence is CASSHSGGVSPVQYF. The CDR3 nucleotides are TGTGCCAGCAGCCATAGCGGGGGGGTGTCCCCCGTGCAGTACTTC.

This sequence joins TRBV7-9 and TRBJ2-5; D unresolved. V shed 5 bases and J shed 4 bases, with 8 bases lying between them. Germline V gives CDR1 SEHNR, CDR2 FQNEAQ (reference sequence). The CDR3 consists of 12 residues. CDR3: CASSPRSETQYF. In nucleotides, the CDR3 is TGTGCCAGCAGCCCTCGGTCAGAGACCCAGTACTTC. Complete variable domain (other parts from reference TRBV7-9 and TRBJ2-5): DTGVSQNPRHKITKRGQNVTFRCDPISEHNRLYWYRQTLGQGPEFLTYFQNEAQLEKSRLLSDRFSAERPKGSFSTLEIQRTEQGDSAMYLCASSPRSETQYFGPGTRLLVL.

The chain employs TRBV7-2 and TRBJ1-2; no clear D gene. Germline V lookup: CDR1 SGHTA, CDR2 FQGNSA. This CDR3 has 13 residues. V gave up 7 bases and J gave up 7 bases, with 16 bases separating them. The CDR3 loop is CASIPSPGSGYTF. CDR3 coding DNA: TGTGCCAGCATTCCCAGCCCCGGGAGTGGCTACACCTTC.

The CDR3 nucleotides read TGTGCCAGCAGCTCCAGGGGGCTAACTAACTATGGCTACACCTTC. Its protein product is CASSSRGLTNYGYTF. J is TRBJ1-2 and V is TRBV7-2; 8 nucleotides line up with TRBD1. The CDR3 loop spans 15 amino acids. V was pared by 4 bases and J by 0 bases, with 4 bases of the junction left unmatched. Germline CDR1 reads SGHTA; CDR2 reads FQGNSA.

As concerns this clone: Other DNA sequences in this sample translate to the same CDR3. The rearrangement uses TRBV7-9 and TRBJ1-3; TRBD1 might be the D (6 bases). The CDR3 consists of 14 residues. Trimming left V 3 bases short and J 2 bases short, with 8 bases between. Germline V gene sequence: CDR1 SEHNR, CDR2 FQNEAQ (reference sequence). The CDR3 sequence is CASSLDRAGNTIYF. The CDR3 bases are TGTGCCAGCAGCTTGGACAGAGCTGGAAACACCATATATTTT.